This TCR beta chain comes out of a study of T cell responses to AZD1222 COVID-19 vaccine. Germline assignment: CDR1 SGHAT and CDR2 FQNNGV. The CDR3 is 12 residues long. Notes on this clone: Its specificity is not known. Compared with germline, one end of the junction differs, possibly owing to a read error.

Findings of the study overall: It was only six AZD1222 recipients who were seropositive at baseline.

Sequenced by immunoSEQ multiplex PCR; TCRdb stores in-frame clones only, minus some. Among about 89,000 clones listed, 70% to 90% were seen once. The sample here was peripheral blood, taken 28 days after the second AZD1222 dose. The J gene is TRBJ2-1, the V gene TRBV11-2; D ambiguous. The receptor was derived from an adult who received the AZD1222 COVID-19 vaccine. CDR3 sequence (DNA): TGTACCAGCAGCTTGGGATGGAATGAGCAGTTCTTC. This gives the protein CTSSLGWNEQFF.